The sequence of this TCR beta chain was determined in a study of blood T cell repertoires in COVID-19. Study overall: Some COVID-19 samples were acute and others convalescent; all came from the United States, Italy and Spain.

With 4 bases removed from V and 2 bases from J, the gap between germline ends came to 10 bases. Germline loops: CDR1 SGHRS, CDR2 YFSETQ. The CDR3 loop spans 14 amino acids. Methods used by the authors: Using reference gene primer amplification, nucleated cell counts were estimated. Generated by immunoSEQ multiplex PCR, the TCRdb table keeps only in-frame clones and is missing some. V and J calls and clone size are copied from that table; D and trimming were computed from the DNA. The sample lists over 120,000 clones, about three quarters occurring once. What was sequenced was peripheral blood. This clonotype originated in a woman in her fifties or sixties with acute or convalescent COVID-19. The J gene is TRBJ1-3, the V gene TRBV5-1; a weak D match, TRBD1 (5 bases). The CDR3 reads CASSQTVAGNTIYF. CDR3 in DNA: TGCGCCAGCAGCCAGACAGTAGCTGGAAACACCATATATTTT.